Below are 20 T cell receptor beta chains sequenced from a single sample in a study of cytomegalovirus exposure and HLA in healthy donors (dated by TCRdb to 2015 to 2018). Library method: the immunoSEQ multiplex PCR assay. For the multiplex PCR, a mixture combining 60 forward primers for TCR Vbeta segments and 13 reverse primers for TCR Jbeta segments was used. In its TCRdb copy, this immuneACCESS table keeps in-frame sequences only and misses some clones. Where compared with another copy, unresolved V genes explain less than half of these, and the others have no known cause. The sample table records more than 95,000 clones; 60% to 85% of these occur just once. About 5.4% of the sample is in the top ten clones. Source material: PBMCs. The receptors stem from a young woman in good health and CMV-seropositive.

The rearrangement joins TRBV9 to TRBJ2-1; 12 bases are shared with TRBD2. The V and J ends lost 3 bases and 2 bases, in that order; junction bases with no gene match: 3. The CDR3 has 16 residues. CDR1 is SGDLS and CDR2 is YYNGEE in the germline V gene. The CDR3, as DNA: TGTGCCAGCAGCGAGAGACTAGCGGGAGCCTACAATGAGCAGTTCTTC. This sequence encodes CASSERLAGAYNEQFF.

On this clone itself: A much larger clone differs by one base, so this may be a read error. The CDR3 does not end in the conserved phenylalanine or tryptophan, so this is likely a read error. The rearrangement uses TRBV6-4 and TRBJ2-3, with D unresolved. From germline, CDR1 is MRHNA and CDR2 SNTAGT. V was cut by 3 bases and J by 5 bases, with 12 bases left in between. The CDR3 is made up of 14 amino acids. In DNA form, the CDR3 reads TGTGCCAGCAGTGAAGAGGTCGACTTAGATACGCAGTATGTT. Translated: CASSEEVDLDTQYV.

The genes are TRBV25-1 and TRBJ2-7; no clear D gene. V was pared by 4 bases and J by 6 bases, with 7 bases between. The V gene's germline CDR1 is MGHDK and CDR2 SYGVNS. This CDR3 contains 11 residues. CDR3 sequence: CASSGGVEQYF. The CDR3 DNA reads TGTGCCAGCAGTGGAGGTGTCGAGCAGTACTTC.

This chain connects TRBV6-6 to TRBJ2-7; 11 bases match TRBD2. J lost 1 base, V lost 6 bases, and 2 bases had no gene match. This CDR3 has 14 residues. Germline CDR1 MNHNY, CDR2 SVGAGI (reference sequence). CDR3 sequence reads: CASSRLAGSYEQYF. Written as DNA, the CDR3 is TGTGCCAGCAGCAGACTAGCGGGATCCTACGAGCAGTACTTC.

The V and J genes are TRBV30 and TRBJ1-6; TRBD1 is a possible D gene (5 bases). V shed 5 bases and J shed 9 bases, with 14 bases lying between them. Per the germline V gene, CDR1 is GTSNPN and CDR2 is SVGIG (reference sequence). CDR3 size: 13 residues. The CDR3 spells CAWGTGFGSPLHF. For the CDR3, the DNA is TGTGCCTGGGGAACAGGTTTTGGTTCACCCCTCCACTTT.

This rearrangement joins TRBV9 to TRBJ1-1; TRBD1 might be the D (5 bases). The germline CDR1 and CDR2 sequences are SGDLS and YYNGEE. The CDR3 sequence is 16 residues long. V lost 0 bases and J 3 bases, leaving 15 bases between the germline ends. CDR3: CASSVATGGGYTEAFF. The CDR3 nucleotides are TGTGCCAGCAGCGTAGCTACTGGGGGAGGGTACACTGAAGCTTTCTTT.

The V and J genes are TRBV6-1 and TRBJ2-7, with TRBD1 identical over 8 bases. Trimming took 6 bases from V and 6 from J; bases not matched to a gene: 7. Germline values: CDR1 MNHNS, CDR2 SASEGT. CDR3 length: 13 residues. In DNA, the CDR3 is TGTGCCAGCAGGGGACAGGCGCTCCTCGAGCAGTACTTC. This translates into CASRGQALLEQYF.

The J gene is TRBJ2-1, the V gene TRBV6-5; 8 bases fit TRBD2. CDR1 is MNHEY and CDR2 is SVGAGI in the germline V gene. This CDR3 has 16 residues. The ends lost 2 bases at V and 4 bases at J; junction bases unmatched: 7. The CDR3 region is CASSYPPRGGYNEQFF. CDR3 bases: TGTGCCAGCAGTTACCCGCCCCGGGGGGGTTACAATGAGCAGTTCTTC.

The gene calls are TRBV19 and TRBJ1-1, with D uncertain. This CDR3 region has 14 residues. Germline loops: CDR1 LNHDA, CDR2 SQIVND (reference sequence). Between the trimmed V and J ends, which lost 1 base and 1 base, there was a span of 7 bases. The CDR3 loop reads CASSIAQKNTEAFF. The CDR3 DNA is TGTGCCAGTAGTATAGCCCAGAAGAACACTGAAGCTTTCTTT.

The chain recombines TRBV7-6 with TRBJ2-3; 9 bases are shared with TRBD2. The CDR3 sequence is 13 residues long. The trim removed 5 bases at V and 12 bases at J, leaving 9 bases unmatched. In germline, CDR1 is SGHVS, CDR2 FNYEAQ. This chain's CDR3 is CASSRGRATEQYF. CDR3 sequence (DNA): TGTGCCAGCAGCCGCGGGAGGGCAACAGAACAGTATTTT.

The chain employs TRBV5-1 and TRBJ2-4; possibly TRBD2 for D (6 bases). The ends were cut back, 10 bases at V and 6 bases at J, with 11 bases in the middle. This CDR3 contains 11 residues. Germline CDR1 SGHRS, CDR2 YFSETQ. The CDR3 here is CAVRDGNIQYF. In DNA, the CDR3 is TGCGCCGTGCGGGACGGAAACATTCAGTACTTC.

The J gene is TRBJ1-2, the V gene TRBV6-5; 9 positions agree with TRBD1. Trimming removed 2 bases from V and 1 base from J; junction bases left unmatched: 5. Germline V lookup: CDR1 MNHEY, CDR2 SVGAGI. The CDR3 has 16 amino acids. CDR3 bases: TGTGCCAGCAGTTACACGACAGGGGGGATTAACTATGGCTACACCTTC. It encodes CASSYTTGGINYGYTF.

This rearrangement joins TRBV6-1 to TRBJ2-5; 7 positions agree with TRBD2. Trimming at V came to 2 bases and at J to 4 bases, leaving 4 bases not matched to a gene. Per germline, CDR1 MNHNS and CDR2 SASEGT. The CDR3 is 14 residues long. The CDR3 DNA is TGTGCCAGCAGTGAATGGGGACTAACAGAGACCCAGTACTTC. This gives the protein CASSEWGLTETQYF.

The chain couples TRBV6-6 to TRBJ2-1, with TRBD1 identical over 12 bases. The germline V gene encodes CDR1 MNHNY and CDR2 SVGAGI (reference sequence). CDR3 size: 16 residues. Unmatched junction bases numbered 15, after V lost 6 bases and J lost 12 bases. CDR3 loop: CASRPRGTGGFSGQFF. Written as DNA, the CDR3 is TGTGCCAGCAGACCCCGGGGGACAGGGGGCTTTAGTGGGCAGTTCTTC.

The V call is TRBV6-1, the J call TRBJ2-7, with 12 nucleotides matching TRBD2. The CDR3 is 17 residues long. V was pared by 2 bases and J by 3 bases, with 8 bases of the junction left unmatched. Germline CDR1 MNHNS, CDR2 SASEGT. In nucleotides, the CDR3 is TGTGCCAGCAGTGAACCGGGACTAGCGGGCCTAGTCTACGAGCAGTACTTC. Translating gives CASSEPGLAGLVYEQYF.

The CDR3 sequence is CASSDNLQGYYGYTF. The CDR3, as DNA: TGTGCCAGCAGTGATAACTTACAGGGCTACTATGGCTACACCTTC. This chain joins TRBV28 and TRBJ1-2, with D maybe TRBD1 (6 bases). The germline V gene has CDR1 MDHEN and CDR2 SYDVKM. The CDR3 extends over 15 amino acids. The ends were cut back, 5 bases at V and 3 bases at J, with 16 bases in the middle.

The V and J genes are TRBV30 and TRBJ2-2, with 10 nucleotides matching TRBD2. Germline-derived CDR1 and CDR2 are GTSNPN and SVGIG (reference sequence). Trimming took 2 bases from V and 4 from J; bases not matched to a gene: 4. The CDR3 contains 15 residues. CDR3 amino acids: CAWSSGRASTGELFF. The CDR3 DNA is TGTGCCTGGAGTAGCGGGAGGGCCAGCACCGGGGAGCTGTTTTTT.

This clone has only one observation. As DNA, the CDR3 is TGTGCCAGCAGTTTATCCCGAGGACAGGGCTTTTACAATCAGCCCCAGCATTTT. Translation: CASSLSRGQGFYNQPQHF. The genes are TRBV28 and TRBJ1-5; TRBD1 aligns across 8 bases. CDR1 and CDR2 (germline): MDHEN, SYDVKM. J lost 3 bases, V lost 1 base, and 11 bases had no gene match. This CDR3 contains 18 residues.

This clone was counted between two and nine times. CDR3 sequence: CASSLEQPYNSPLHF. The CDR3 nucleotides read TGTGCCAGCAGCTTAGAACAGCCTTATAATTCACCCCTCCACTTT. The chain uses TRBV7-9 and TRBJ1-6; the D is unclear. This CDR3 contains 15 residues. The V gene's germline CDR1 is SEHNR and CDR2 FQNEAQ (reference sequence). With 1 base removed from V and 4 bases from J, the gap between germline ends came to 8 bases.

V gene TRBV7-9 combines with J gene TRBJ1-1; possibly TRBD1 for D (5 bases). V lost 3 bases and J lost 1, with 6 bases in between. In germline, CDR1 is SEHNR, CDR2 FQNEAQ (reference sequence). This CDR3 is 13 amino acids long. The CDR3 reads CASSLGQNTEAFF. CDR3 sequence (DNA): TGTGCCAGCAGCTTGGGGCAGAACACTGAAGCTTTCTTT.